The next 27 T cell receptor beta chains were all read from a single sample in a study of blood T cell repertoires in COVID-19. The method was immunoSEQ multiplex PCR; TCRdb's version includes in-frame clones alone and lacks a portion of them. The sample has a few hundred thousand clones; approximately 88% are singletons. The specimen was peripheral blood. These receptors were taken from a man between 40 and 49 years old with acute or convalescent COVID-19.

This chain connects TRBV9 to TRBJ2-3; possibly TRBD1 for D (5 bases). CDR1 is SGDLS, CDR2 YYNGEE, per germline. The CDR3 consists of 13 residues. The V end lost 0 bases, the J end lost 6 bases, and 8 bases lay between the germline ends. This CDR3 is CASSVEGIDTQYF. CDR3 nucleotides: TGTGCCAGCAGCGTAGAGGGGATTGATACGCAGTATTTT.

The V call is TRBV4-2, the J call TRBJ2-7; a possible D gene is TRBD2 (6 bases). V shed 4 bases and J shed 0 bases, with 19 bases lying between them. Germline-derived CDR1 and CDR2 are LGHNA and YNFKEQ. This CDR3 has 17 residues. The CDR3 nucleotides read TGTGCCAGCAGCCGACTTGGAGGGGAGCCGAGCTCCTACGAGCAGTACTTC. Residues: CASSRLGGEPSSYEQYF.

The count of this clone is one. J is TRBJ1-1 and V is TRBV7-9, with 7 nucleotides matching TRBD1. Germline trimming cut 5 bases from V and 4 bases from J; bases unmatched to any gene: 7. Germline loops: CDR1 SEHNR, CDR2 FQNEAQ (reference sequence). The CDR3 has 14 amino acids. As DNA, the CDR3 is TGTGCCAGCAGCGCAACAGGGGAGGCCACTGAAGCTTTCTTT. Its protein is CASSATGEATEAFF.

In its sample, this clone was seen once. The chain uses TRBV7-2 and TRBJ2-4; the D is unclear. V was clipped by 1 base and J by 8 bases, with 12 bases between them. Germline V CDR1 and CDR2: SGHTA, FQGNSA. The CDR3 contains 14 residues. The CDR3 loop reads CASSLDPEPYIQYF. The DNA for the CDR3 is TGTGCCAGCAGCTTAGACCCAGAACCCTACATTCAGTACTTC.

V gene TRBV24-1 combines with J gene TRBJ2-2; D is uncertain. Trimming stripped 4 bases from V and 4 bases from J, with 3 bases between. The CDR3 runs 12 residues. Germline assignment: CDR1 KGHDR and CDR2 SFDVKD. The CDR3 bases are TGTGCCACCAGTGACTTCACCGGGGAGCTGTTTTTT. Protein: CATSDFTGELFF.

V is TRBV18 and J is TRBJ1-5; possibly TRBD1 for D (5 bases). Trimming shortened V by 3 bases and J by 8 bases, and 14 bases separated the two germline ends. Germline V gene sequence: CDR1 KGHSH, CDR2 LQKENI. This CDR3 has 14 residues. DNA for the CDR3: TGTGCCAGCTCACCGGCGCGTATAGGGGAGCCCCAGCATTTT. This sequence encodes CASSPARIGEPQHF. Full variable domain (remainder filled in from reference TRBV18 and TRBJ1-5): NAGVMQNPRHLVRRRGQEARLRCSPMKGHSHVYWYRQLPEEGLKFMVYLQKENIIDESGMPKERFSAEFPKEGPSILRIQQVVRGDSAAYFCASSPARIGEPQHFGDGTRLSIL.

V and J are TRBV4-1 and TRBJ2-7; D is possibly TRBD2 (6 bases). V was pared by 5 bases and J by 5 bases, with 13 bases between. This CDR3 has 13 amino acids. The germline CDR1 and CDR2 sequences are MGHRA and YSYEKL. CDR3 nucleotides: TGCGCCAGCAGCGCTTGGGGGGAAGACGAGCAGTACTTC. Translated, it gives CASSAWGEDEQYF.

This clone was observed a handful of times. The CDR3 nucleotides read TGTGCCAGCAGCCAAGATAGGGGGGGCTATGGCTACACCTTC. Amino acids: CASSQDRGGYGYTF. This chain connects TRBV3-1 (or the pseudogene TRBV3-2) to TRBJ1-2, with a weak D call TRBD1 (6 bases). V lost 0 bases to trimming and J lost 4 bases, with 9 bases between them. CDR1 and CDR2 from the germline V gene are LGHDT and YNNKEL (reference sequence). The CDR3 length is 14 residues.

V is TRBV6-5 and J is TRBJ1-2; D not certain. The CDR3 totals 14 residues. V shed 6 bases and J shed 8 bases, with 19 bases lying between them. The germline gives CDR1 MNHEY, CDR2 SVGAGI. The CDR3 sequence is CASSPGNAGLGYTF. CDR3 bases: TGTGCCAGCAGCCCCGGGAACGCTGGATTAGGCTACACCTTC.

The rearrangement uses TRBV30 and TRBJ1-6, with D maybe TRBD1 (5 bases). Trimming pared 0 bases from V and 5 bases from J, leaving 11 bases between. In germline, CDR1 is GTSNPN, CDR2 SVGIG (reference sequence). The CDR3 spans 15 residues. The DNA for the CDR3 is TGTGCCTGGAGTGTTGACAGCGCCGATAATTCACCCCTCCACTTT. This gives the protein CAWSVDSADNSPLHF.

This clone occurred a few times. The J gene is TRBJ1-5, the V gene TRBV19; TRBD1 matches 7 bases. Germline V gene lookup returns CDR1 LNHDA and CDR2 SQIVND (reference sequence). V lost 6 bases to trimming and J lost 0 bases; unmatched junction nucleotides: 11. This CDR3 has 17 residues. The CDR3 DNA sequence: TGTGCCAGTAGCTCCATACAGGGGCGCAATAGCAATCAGCCCCAGCATTTT. It encodes CASSSIQGRNSNQPQHF.

This clone turned up a few times. The chain recombines TRBV21-1 with TRBJ1-5; the DNA was not compared with TRBD1, the D call given in the table. TRBV21-1 is an annotated pseudogene. This CDR3 is 14 amino acids long. The CDR3 DNA is TGTGCCAGCAGGTGGGCCTTATGGAATCAGCCCCAGCATTTT. Amino acid sequence: CASRWALWNQPQHF.

The genes are TRBV4-2 and TRBJ1-1, with TRBD1 matching 10 bases. The V gene end was trimmed by 2 bases and the J gene end by 6 bases; junction bases not matched to a gene: 21. There are 20 residues in the CDR3. Per germline, CDR1 LGHNA and CDR2 YNFKEQ. CDR3 sequence (DNA): TGTGCCAGCAGCCAACCTCCCCTGGGGGGACAGGGGTGGGTTAATCCTGAAGCTTTCTTT. Encoded protein: CASSQPPLGGQGWVNPEAFF.

The gene calls are TRBV29-1 and TRBJ2-2, with 14 bases aligning to TRBD2. The V segment lost 4 bases and the J segment 5 bases; nucleotides outside the gene matches: 15. The CDR3 sequence is 19 residues long. The germline V gene encodes CDR1 SQVTM and CDR2 ANQGSEA. CDR3 DNA: TGCAGCGTTGCCTACGGTGGGGTGGGACTAGCGGGAGTAACCGGGGAGCTGTTTTTT. It yields the protein CSVAYGGVGLAGVTGELFF.

This clone was seen only once. This chain uses TRBV2 with TRBJ1-5, with D hard to call. The CDR3 has 14 amino acids. Germline lookup yields CDR1 SNHLY and CDR2 FYNNEI. The V and J ends lost 2 bases and 3 bases respectively, with 8 bases between them. CDR3 residues: CASSEWRDNQPQHF. Written as DNA, the CDR3 is TGTGCCAGCAGTGAATGGCGGGACAATCAGCCCCAGCATTTT.

This clone was observed a single time. V and J are TRBV27 and TRBJ2-7; tentatively, D is TRBD1 (5 bases). Trimming took 7 bases from V and 6 from J, leaving 16 bases between them. The germline V gene encodes CDR1 MNHEY and CDR2 SMNVEV (reference sequence). CDR3 length: 13 residues. This chain's CDR3 is CASNQGQTGEQYF. The CDR3 DNA reads as TGTGCCAGCAACCAAGGACAAACTGGCGAGCAGTACTTC.

This chain connects TRBV6-2 or TRBV6-3 to TRBJ1-5; TRBD1 matches at 9 bases. Germline V gene data show CDR1 as MNHEY and CDR2 as SVGEGT. The ends lost 2 bases at V and 0 bases at J; junction bases unmatched: 14. The CDR3 is 20 amino acids. The CDR3 protein is CASSYPTGGFPPNSNQPQHF. CDR3 in DNA: TGTGCCAGCAGTTACCCCACAGGGGGCTTCCCCCCAAATAGCAATCAGCCCCAGCATTTT.

This clone was observed a handful of times. This sequence joins TRBV6-5 and TRBJ1-5, with 9 bases aligning to TRBD1. This CDR3 region has 13 residues. The germline V gene encodes CDR1 MNHEY and CDR2 SVGAGI. V lost 8 bases, J lost 2 bases, and 1 base stayed unmatched. CDR3 nucleotides: TGTGCCAGCGACAGGGGGGGCAATCAGCCCCAGCATTTT. Translating gives CASDRGGNQPQHF.

For the CDR3, the DNA is TGTGCCAGCAGGTTGGGACACTTCCTCAATCAGCCCCAGCATTTT. Its protein is CASRLGHFLNQPQHF. This rearrangement joins TRBV2 to TRBJ1-5, with a weak D call TRBD1 (6 bases). The CDR3 is 15 residues long. Trimming shortened V by 6 bases and J by 3 bases, and 15 bases separated the two germline ends. Per germline, CDR1 SNHLY and CDR2 FYNNEI.

This chain uses TRBV30 with TRBJ1-5, with D possibly being TRBD1 (5 bases). The V end lost 0 bases, the J end lost 4 bases, and 10 bases lay between the germline ends. The CDR3 covers 14 residues. Looked up from germline, CDR1 is GTSNPN and CDR2 is SVGIG (reference sequence). CDR3 nucleotides: TGTGCCTGGAGTGTACTCCGGGGGAATCAGCCCCAGCATTTT. It translates to CAWSVLRGNQPQHF.

This clone was counted between two and nine times. The chain recombines TRBV27 with TRBJ1-5, with a tentative D call TRBD1 (6 bases). The germline V gene encodes CDR1 MNHEY and CDR2 SMNVEV (reference sequence). Trimming removed 3 bases from V and 6 bases from J, with 15 bases in between. This CDR3 is built from 15 residues. The chain's CDR3 is CASSLGGLVGQPQHF. The CDR3 region has the DNA TGTGCCAGCAGTTTGGGGGGGCTTGTGGGTCAGCCCCAGCATTTT.

This chain connects TRBV19 to TRBJ1-1; 9 bases are a match to TRBD1. This CDR3 is 15 amino acids long. Looked up from germline, CDR1 is LNHDA and CDR2 is SQIVND (reference sequence). V gave up 6 bases and J gave up 11 bases; unmatched junction bases: 16. As DNA, the CDR3 is TGTGCCAGTAGCCCCCTCGGGACAGGGCCTAGATGGGCTTTCTTT. This encodes CASSPLGTGPRWAFF.

In this sample, this clone turned up once. The V and J genes are TRBV3-1 (or the pseudogene TRBV3-2) and TRBJ2-5, with D perhaps matching TRBD2 (5 bases). The CDR3 consists of 15 residues. Per germline, CDR1 LGHDT and CDR2 YNNKEL (reference sequence). The ends were cut back, 2 bases at V and 0 bases at J, with 10 bases in the middle. The CDR3 reads CASSQFLTNQETQYF. CDR3 in DNA: TGTGCCAGCAGCCAATTTCTGACTAACCAAGAGACCCAGTACTTC.

This chain connects TRBV27 to TRBJ2-1; D is undetermined. This CDR3 contains 14 residues. In germline, CDR1 is MNHEY, CDR2 SMNVEV (reference sequence). Trimming pared 3 bases from V and 2 bases from J, leaving 8 bases between. The CDR3 DNA reads TGTGCCAGCAGTTTTAACCCTACCTACAATGAGCAGTTCTTC. Encoded protein: CASSFNPTYNEQFF.

The gene calls are TRBV15 and TRBJ2-3, with D hard to call. The ends were cut back, 0 bases at V and 3 bases at J, with 7 bases in the middle. CDR1 LNHNV and CDR2 YYDKDF come from the germline V gene (reference sequence). The CDR3 contains 14 residues. The DNA for the CDR3 is TGTGCCACCAGCAGAGACCACACAACAGATACGCAGTATTTT. Amino acids: CATSRDHTTDTQYF. Complete variable domain (other parts from reference TRBV15 and TRBJ2-3): DAMVIQNPRYQVTQFGKPVTLSCSQTLNHNVMYWYQQKSSQAPKLLFHYYDKDFNNEADTPDNFQSRRPNTSFCFLDIRSPGLGDTAMYLCATSRDHTTDTQYFGPGTRLTVL.

V usage is TRBV24-1 and J usage is TRBJ2-7; D is perhaps TRBD1 (5 bases). This CDR3 contains 16 residues. Germline-derived CDR1 and CDR2 are KGHDR and SFDVKD. Trimming removed 1 base from V and 0 bases from J, with 12 bases in between. The CDR3 nucleotides read TGTGCCACCAGTGATTTCGGAGTCACAGGCTCCTACGAGCAGTACTTC. It encodes CATSDFGVTGSYEQYF.

The chain joins TRBV5-4 to TRBJ1-2, with 9 bases that match TRBD1. Germline CDR1 SGHNT, CDR2 YYREEE (reference sequence). There are 14 residues in the CDR3. V trimming: 4 bases; J trimming: 6 bases; junction bases outside the gene matches: 7. The CDR3 nucleotides are TGTGCCAGCAGCCATGGCGGACAGGGGCATGGCTACACCTTC. The encoded protein is CASSHGGQGHGYTF. Filled out from reference TRBV5-4 and TRBJ1-2, the complete variable domain reads ETGVTQSPTHLIKTRGQQVTLRCSSQSGHNTVSWYQQALGQGPQFIFQYYREEENGRGNFPPRFSGLQFPNYSSELNVNALELDDSALYLCASSHGGQGHGYTFGSGTRLTVV.